This T cell receptor (beta chain) was obtained from a study of Graves' ophthalmopathy and Graves' hyperthyroidism (dated by TCRdb to 2016 to 2019). Some background on the complete study: Peripheral blood was collected before any treatment was given, at the time of initial diagnosis. The study used TCR beta repertoire signatures to distinguish Graves' ophthalmopathy from Graves' hyperthyroidism and to predict progression to ophthalmopathy. In total, under 150 blood samples were TCR-sequenced: approximately 42 ophthalmopathy, some 80 hyperthyroidism and some 17 hyperthyroidism-to-ophthalmopathy patients. A discovery set of 100 or so patients (43 ophthalmopathy, approximately 58 stable hyperthyroidism) was enrolled to explore V-J signatures distinguishing ophthalmopathy from hyperthyroidism. An independent validation cohort comprised some 19 hyperthyroidism patients and some 16 patients who later progressed from hyperthyroidism to ophthalmopathy. T-cell repertoires of thyroid tissue and blood were compared in several hyperthyroidism patients. Once sampling was done, hyperthyroidism patients were given methimazole at a starting dose of 30 mg daily, while ophthalmopathy patients were given high-dose intravenous methylprednisolone. The approximately 90 discovery patients were divided at random into training and test sets in a 7:3 ratio. Results and caveats for the whole study, not just this receptor: In validation, the model predicted ophthalmopathy progression with 55% to 71% sensitivity and roughly 78% specificity; about a dozen predicted patients were CT-confirmed with GO in a median of around 6 months. Among expanded thyroid clonotypes with frequency above 0.001, most also showed up in blood, which suggests that blood repertoires may reflect the thyroid immune response. No statistical method was used to set the sample size in advance, and the investigators knew which group each participant was assigned to. Ophthalmopathy was separated from stable hyperthyroidism by the 13-signature model with roughly 87% sensitivity and roughly 83% specificity in cross-validation and with 80%/75% in the test set.

Compared with germline, V lacks 6 bases and J lacks 3 bases; bases without a gene match: 5. The CDR3, cysteine through phenylalanine, is 13 amino acids long. The DNA shown is the 39-base CDR3, in frame from base 1. This clonotype came up many times. It lacks a known antigen. Per-base qualities were not stored, and no clone one base away is much larger. For repertoire sequencing, TCR beta CDR3 regions were amplified from RNA transcripts. The first round was an RT-PCR using HTBI primers with the Qiagen OneStep RT-PCR kit, and this first round was followed by a second-round multiplex PCR, then size selection and purification. The libraries underwent paired-end sequencing with 100 bp reads on an Illumina HiSeq2000. The study's processing was this. SOAPnuke was used for read processing, and reads with adapters, uncalled bases, a mean Phred below 15, or no exact constant-primer or identifier match were discarded. High-quality paired reads were merged with COPE v1.2.5. Each unique nucleotide sequence was treated as a clonotype, and MiTCR v1.1 was used to align the clonotypes to the IMGT TRB V, D and J references. Analysis was restricted to V-J combinations with a frequency above 0.0001, which covered just over 98% of repertoires. A TCR clonal expansion and chaos score per V-J combination was defined as the ratio of F50 clonal expansion to chaos observed in the TCRdist matrix. Welch's t-statistics and random forest were used to reduce the features to about a dozen V-J combinations, which were then used as input to a naive Bayes classifier. Thyroid-blood repertoire similarity was quantified with the Morisita-Horn index. TCRdb cleaned the public reads at Q25 with fastp, built clones with MiXCR and kept in-frame beta chains. Each entry merges the rows of one CDR3 protein and shows their most common DNA and genes. For this entry, the V and J calls and clone size follow TCRdb and not the study's own pipeline. For this sample the table gives over 450,000 distinct CDR3 sequences, of which about an eighth were detected only once. Roughly 10% of the sample rests with the top ten.

The ophthalmopathy patients had moderately to severely active disease, with a Clinical Activity Score of 3 or higher, a NOSPECS grade of 4 or higher, and a disease duration of less than 3 months. Anyone with other autoimmune diseases, uncontrolled infections, pregnancy or lactation was excluded from the study. Clinical symptoms, serum thyroxine, TRAb, thyroid ultrasound and orbital computed tomography formed the basis of the diagnosis. Ficoll-Paque density gradient centrifugation was used to isolate PBMCs from around 10 ml of fresh peripheral blood. Total RNA was extracted with Trizol reagent and quality-checked on an Agilent 2100 Bioanalyzer.

The receptor was derived from a woman aged 25 to 39 with Graves' ophthalmopathy. Donor details come from another sample of the same person, matched by shared clones. Sample: blood. This chain joins TRBV12-3 or TRBV12-4 to TRBJ2-7; 7 bases in the junction line up with TRBD2. Read as DNA, the sequence is TGTGCCAGCAGGGGGGGGGGGTTCTACGAGCAGTACTTC. It translates to CASRGGGFYEQYF.